The following is a T cell receptor beta chain sequence with its context. Its antigen is as yet unknown. Repertoires were generated with immunoSEQ multiplex PCR, while TCRdb's copy carries only in-frame clones and drops some. The top ten clones hold approximately 14% of a sample with 15,000 to 20,000 clones, 70% to 85% of them seen once. The data belong to a study of T cell clonotyping in hematopoietic cell transplantation. Germline trimming cut 6 bases from V and 3 bases from J; bases unmatched to any gene: 4. Germline values: CDR1 MNHNS, CDR2 SASEGT. The length of the CDR3 is 13 residues. The study, taken as a whole, reports: Few recipient clonotypes overlapped donors; over 95% were de novo at given depth. Cells were unsorted, so CD4 and CD8 contributions were not separated. After transplant, recipient diversity fell while pathologically expanded clonotypes grew through day 180.

The sequencing sample was made of peripheral blood mononuclear cells. The TCR originated in a man aged 60 to 75 in good health. Some clones in this sample may be carry-over from other donors' samples. The chain combines TRBV6-1 with TRBJ1-1, with 7 positions matching TRBD1. The CDR3 DNA sequence: TGTGCCAGCAGGCATACAGGGGACACTGAAGCTTTCTTT. It encodes CASRHTGDTEAFF.